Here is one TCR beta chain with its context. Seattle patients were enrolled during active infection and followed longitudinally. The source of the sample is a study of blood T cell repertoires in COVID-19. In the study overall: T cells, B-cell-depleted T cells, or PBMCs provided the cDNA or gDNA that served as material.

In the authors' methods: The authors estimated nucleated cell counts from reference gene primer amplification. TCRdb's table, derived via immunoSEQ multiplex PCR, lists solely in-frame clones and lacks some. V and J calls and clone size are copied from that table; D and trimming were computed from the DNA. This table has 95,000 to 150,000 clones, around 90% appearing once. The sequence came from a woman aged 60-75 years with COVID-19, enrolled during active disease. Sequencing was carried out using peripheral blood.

This CDR3 reads CAIKGQGLEETQYF. CDR3 sequence (DNA): TGTGCCATCAAGGGACAGGGATTGGAAGAGACCCAGTACTTC. V usage is TRBV10-3 and J usage is TRBJ2-5, with 9 bases identical to TRBD1. The CDR3 runs to 14 residues. Germline trimming cut 7 bases from V and 3 bases from J; bases unmatched to any gene: 6. From germline, CDR1 is ENHRY and CDR2 SYGVKD.